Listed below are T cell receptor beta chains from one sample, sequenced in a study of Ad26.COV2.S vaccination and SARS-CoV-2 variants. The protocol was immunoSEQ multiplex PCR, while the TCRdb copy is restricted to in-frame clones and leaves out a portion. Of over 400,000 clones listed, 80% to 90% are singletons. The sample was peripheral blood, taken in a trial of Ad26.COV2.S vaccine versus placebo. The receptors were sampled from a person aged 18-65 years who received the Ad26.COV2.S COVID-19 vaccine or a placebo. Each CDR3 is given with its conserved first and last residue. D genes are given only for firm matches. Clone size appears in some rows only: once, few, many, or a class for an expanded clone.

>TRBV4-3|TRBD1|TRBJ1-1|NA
CASSHMTGSTEAFF
TGCGCCAGCAGCCATATGACAGGGTCAACTGAAGCTTTCTTT
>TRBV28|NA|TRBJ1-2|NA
CASSTQGNSYDF
TGTGCCAGCAGTACGCAGGGAAATTCCTACGACTTC
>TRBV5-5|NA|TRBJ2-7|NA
CASSSRVSYEQYF
TGTGCCAGCAGCTCGAGGGTCTCCTACGAGCAGTACTTC
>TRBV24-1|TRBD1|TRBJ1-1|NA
CATSTGEIGTEAFF
TGTGCCACCAGTACAGGGGAGATAGGGACTGAAGCTTTCTTT
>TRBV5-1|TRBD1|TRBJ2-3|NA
CASSFTGTGDTQYF
TGCGCCAGCAGCTTTACCGGGACAGGGGATACGCAGTATTTT
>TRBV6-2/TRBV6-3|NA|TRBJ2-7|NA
CASSETLAQYF
TGTGCCAGCAGCGAAACTTTAGCCCAGTACTTC
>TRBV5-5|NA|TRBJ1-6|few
CASSRATSYNSPLHF
TGTGCCAGCAGCAGGGCTACCTCCTATAATTCACCCCTCCACTTT
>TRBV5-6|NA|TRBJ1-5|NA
CASSLFGMEPQHF
TGTGCCAGCAGCTTGTTTGGAATGGAGCCCCAGCATTTT
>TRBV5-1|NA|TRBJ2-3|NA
CASKVGGRVTQYF
TGCGCCAGCAAGGTGGGCGGGCGGGTTACGCAGTATTTT
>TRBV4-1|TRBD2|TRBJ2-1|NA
CASSHGLAGENEQFF
TGCGCCAGCAGCCATGGACTAGCGGGAGAAAATGAGCAGTTCTTC
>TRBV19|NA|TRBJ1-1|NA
CARTQGEMNTEAFF
TGTGCCAGGACACAGGGAGAAATGAACACTGAAGCTTTCTTT
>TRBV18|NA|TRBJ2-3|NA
CASSPDLRDLGVRGTDTQYF
TGTGCCAGCTCACCAGACCTCCGGGACCTCGGGGTGCGAGGGACAGATACGCAGTATTTT
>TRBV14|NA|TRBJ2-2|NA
CASSQVRNTGELFF
TGTGCCAGCAGCCAAGTCAGGAACACCGGGGAGCTGTTTTTT
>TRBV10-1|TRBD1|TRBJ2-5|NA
CASSRTGEETQYF
TGCGCCAGCAGCAGGACAGGGGAAGAGACCCAGTACTTC
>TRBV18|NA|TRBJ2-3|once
CAGAQGFITDTQYF
TGTGCCGGAGCCCAAGGGTTTATCACAGATACGCAGTATTTT
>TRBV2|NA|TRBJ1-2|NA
CASSGPGWRMSYTF
TGTGCCAGCAGTGGGCCAGGGTGGCGTATGAGCTACACCTTC
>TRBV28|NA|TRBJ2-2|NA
CASSFPLLNREWATGELFF
TGTGCCAGCAGTTTTCCCCTCTTAAATAGGGAATGGGCCACCGGGGAGCTGTTTTTT
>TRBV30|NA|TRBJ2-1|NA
CAWGTGFGPYNEQFF
TGTGCCTGGGGAACAGGGTTTGGCCCCTACAATGAGCAGTTCTTC
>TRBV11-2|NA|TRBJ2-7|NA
CASSLRGGIYEQYF
TGTGCCAGCAGCTTACGGGGTGGCATCTACGAGCAGTACTTC
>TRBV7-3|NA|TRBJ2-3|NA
CASSLGVGRDTQYF
TGTGCCAGCAGTCTCGGGGTAGGGAGAGATACGCAGTATTTT
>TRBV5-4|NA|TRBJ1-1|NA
CASSLQGRRDTEAFF
TGTGCCAGCAGCTTACAGGGTAGGCGGGACACTGAAGCTTTCTTT
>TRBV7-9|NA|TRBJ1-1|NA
CASSKTDGPEAFF
TGTGCCAGCAGCAAGACCGATGGGCCTGAAGCTTTCTTT
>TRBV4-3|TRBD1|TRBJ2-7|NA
CASSQGFEQGASYEQYF
TGCGCCAGCAGCCAAGGTTTCGAACAGGGGGCCTCCTACGAGCAGTACTTC
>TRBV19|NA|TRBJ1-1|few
CASSFQENTMNTEAFF
TGTGCCAGTAGTTTCCAGGAGAATACTATGAACACTGAAGCTTTCTTT
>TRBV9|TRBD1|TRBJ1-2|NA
CASSAGGHPTNYGYTF
TGTGCCAGCAGTGCAGGGGGCCATCCTACTAACTATGGCTACACCTTC
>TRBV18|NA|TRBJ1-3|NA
CASSTGLTGNTIYF
TGTGCCAGCTCAACGGGACTAACTGGAAACACCATATATTTT
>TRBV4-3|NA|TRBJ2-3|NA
CASSRGSGGERVTDTQYF
TGCGCCAGCAGCCGGGGTTCAGGGGGGGAGAGGGTCACAGATACGCAGTATTTT
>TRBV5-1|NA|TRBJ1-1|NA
CASSLRSNTEAFF
TGCGCCAGCAGCTTGCGAAGCAACACTGAAGCTTTCTTT
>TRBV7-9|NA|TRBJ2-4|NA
CASSPRAAWDIQYF
TGTGCCAGCAGCCCCCGGGCAGCCTGGGACATTCAGTACTTC
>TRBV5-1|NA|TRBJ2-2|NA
CASSLERVNTGELFF
TGCGCCAGCAGCTTGGAACGGGTGAACACCGGGGAGCTGTTTTTT
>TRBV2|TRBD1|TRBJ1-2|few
CASSEGQTDSLVYGYTF
TGTGCCAGCAGTGAGGGACAGACAGACAGTCTGGTCTATGGCTACACCTTC
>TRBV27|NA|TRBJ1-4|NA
CASSSWGAGPNEKLFF
TGTGCCAGCAGTTCCTGGGGGGCGGGACCTAATGAAAAACTGTTTTTT
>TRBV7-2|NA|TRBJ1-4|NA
CASRAGDYGKLFF
TGTGCCTCCCGGGCGGGAGACTACGGGAAACTGTTTTTT